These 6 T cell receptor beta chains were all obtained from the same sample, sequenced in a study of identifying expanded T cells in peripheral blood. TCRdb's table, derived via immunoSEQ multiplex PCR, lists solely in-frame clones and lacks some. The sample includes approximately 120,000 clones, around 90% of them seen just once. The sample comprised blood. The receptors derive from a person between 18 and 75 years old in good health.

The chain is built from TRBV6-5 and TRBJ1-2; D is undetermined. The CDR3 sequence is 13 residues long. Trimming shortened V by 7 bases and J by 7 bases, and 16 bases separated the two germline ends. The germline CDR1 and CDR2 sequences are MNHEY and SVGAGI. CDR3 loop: CASTEDPSTGYTF. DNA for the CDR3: TGTGCCAGCACCGAAGATCCCTCGACTGGCTACACCTTC.

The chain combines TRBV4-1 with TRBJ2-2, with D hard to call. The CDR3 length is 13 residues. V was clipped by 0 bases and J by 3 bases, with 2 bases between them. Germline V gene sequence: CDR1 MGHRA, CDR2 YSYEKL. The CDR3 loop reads CASSQDYTGELFF. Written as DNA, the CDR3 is TGCGCCAGCAGCCAAGACTACACCGGGGAGCTGTTTTTT.

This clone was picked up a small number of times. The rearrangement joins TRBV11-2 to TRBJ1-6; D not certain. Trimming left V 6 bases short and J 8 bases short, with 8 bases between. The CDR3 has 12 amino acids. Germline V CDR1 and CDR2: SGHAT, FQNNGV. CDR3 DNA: TGTGCCAGCAGATCGGGTGATTCACCCCTCCACTTT. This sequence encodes CASRSGDSPLHF.

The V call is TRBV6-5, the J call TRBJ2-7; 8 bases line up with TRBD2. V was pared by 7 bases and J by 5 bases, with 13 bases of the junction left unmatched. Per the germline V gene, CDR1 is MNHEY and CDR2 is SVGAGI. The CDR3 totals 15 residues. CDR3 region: CASTPSLAGFDEQYF. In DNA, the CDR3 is TGTGCCAGCACCCCAAGTCTAGCGGGCTTCGACGAGCAGTACTTC.

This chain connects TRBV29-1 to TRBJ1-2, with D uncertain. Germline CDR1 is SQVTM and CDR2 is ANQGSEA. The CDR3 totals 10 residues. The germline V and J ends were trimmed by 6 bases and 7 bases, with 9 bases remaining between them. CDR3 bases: TGCAGCGTCCGTGCGGGTGGCTACACCTTC. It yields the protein CSVRAGGYTF.

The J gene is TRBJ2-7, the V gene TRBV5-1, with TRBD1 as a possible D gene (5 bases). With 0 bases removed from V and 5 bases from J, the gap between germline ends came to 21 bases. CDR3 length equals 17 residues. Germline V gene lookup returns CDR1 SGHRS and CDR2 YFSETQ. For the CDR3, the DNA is TGCGCCAGCAGCTTGGGGGCAGGGCAACCTCTTCTCCACGAGCAGTACTTC. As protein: CASSLGAGQPLLHEQYF.